Listed below are T cell receptor beta chains from one sample, sequenced in a study of blood T cell repertoires in COVID-19. Here immunoSEQ multiplex PCR was the method, and the copy in TCRdb shows in-frame clones only, minus some. The sample lists about 100,000 clones; approximately 88% were seen once. The sequencing sample was made of peripheral blood. Receptors were obtained from a man aged 55 to 70 with acute or convalescent COVID-19. The CDR3 runs from the conserved cysteine through the conserved F or W. D genes are given only for firm matches. Size is omitted from some rows. Given values are once, few, many or a class for expanded clones.

>14|TRBD1|TRBV6-5|TRBJ2-1|-
TGTGCCAGCAGTCCGGGACAGCTAACCGCTGAGCAGTTCTTC
CASSPGQLTAEQFF
>14|-|TRBV7-7|TRBJ2-5|once
TGTGCTAGCAGCCCGGCCAGGGTCATAGAGACCCAGTACTTC
CASSPARVIETQYF
>14|TRBD2|TRBV5-1|TRBJ2-5|-
TGCGCCAGCAGCGATTCTAGCGGGAGTAAGACCCAGTACTTC
CASSDSSGSKTQYF
>13|TRBD1|TRBV6-6|TRBJ1-4|-
TGTGCCAGCAGCCAGGGGGGAGGCGAAAAACTGTTTTTT
CASSQGGGEKLFF
>16|-|TRBV7-6|TRBJ1-3|-
TGTGCCAGCAGCACGGCGGGGCAGAACTCTGGAAACACCATATATTTT
CASSTAGQNSGNTIYF
>14|-|TRBV5-1|TRBJ2-5|-
TGCGCCAGCAGCTTGACAGGTAGTAGGGAGACCCAGTACTTC
CASSLTGSRETQYF
>14|TRBD2|TRBV19|TRBJ2-3|-
TGTGCCAGTAGCCCCGGGACTACGTCAGATACGCAGTATTTT
CASSPGTTSDTQYF
>14|TRBD1|TRBV9|TRBJ1-5|-
TGTGCCAGCAGCTCACAGGGGAGCAATCAGCCCCAGCATTTT
CASSSQGSNQPQHF
>12|-|TRBV20-1|TRBJ1-4|-
TGCAGTGCTAGTTTATCTTCGGGGGTGAGCTTTTTT
CSASLSSGVSFF
>15|-|TRBV28|TRBJ2-7|-
TGTGCCAGCAGTTTATACGGTAGCGGATCCTACGAGCAGTACTTC
CASSLYGSGSYEQYF
>15|TRBD2|TRBV19|TRBJ2-2|-
TGTGCCAGTAGTATAGGCCCTAGCGGCCCCGGGGAGCTGTTTTTT
CASSIGPSGPGELFF
>13|TRBD1|TRBV6-1|TRBJ1-5|-
TGTGCCAGCAGTGAAATGACAGGGGGCTCCCAGCATTTT
CASSEMTGGSQHF
>15|TRBD1|TRBV5-6|TRBJ2-1|-
TGTGCCAGCAGCTTCCTAGGGAGGACAGGGGATGAGCAGTTCTTC
CASSFLGRTGDEQFF
>11|-|TRBV2|TRBJ2-4|-
TGTGCCAGCAGTGATTATAGCATTCAGTACTTC
CASSDYSIQYF
>15|-|TRBV6-5|TRBJ2-2|once
TGTGCCAGCACCCCCCGCAGGCCGAACACCGGGGAGCTGTTTTTT
CASTPRRPNTGELFF
>19|TRBD2|TRBV19|TRBJ2-5|-
TGTGCCAGTAGTATAGGTGGGGGTAGAGGGAGGGCCAGGAGGGAGACCCAGTACTTC
CASSIGGGRGRARRETQYF
>16|TRBD1|TRBV5-1|TRBJ1-1|-
TGCGCCAGCAGGGATGGACAGGGAGGTTATAACACTGAAGCTTTCTTT
CASRDGQGGYNTEAFF
>17|TRBD2|TRBV5-1|TRBJ2-3|-
TGCGCCAGCAGCTTGGCCAAGCTAGCGGGGCACACAGATACGCAGTATTTT
CASSLAKLAGHTDTQYF
>12|TRBD1|TRBV27|TRBJ1-5|many
TGTGCCACCAAAACAGGGGGCAAGCCCCAGCATTTT
CATKTGGKPQHF
>16|-|TRBV6-6|TRBJ1-2|-
TGTGCCAGCAGTTACTCTGTCTCCAACAGGGCTGATGGCTACACCTTC
CASSYSVSNRADGYTF
>14|-|TRBV18|TRBJ2-7|-
TGTGCCAGCTTTATTCGGGCAGGGTGGGACGAGCAGTACTTC
CASFIRAGWDEQYF
>12|-|TRBV18|TRBJ2-1|-
TGTGCCAGCTCACTACAGGGCAATGAGCAGTTCTTC
CASSLQGNEQFF
>14|TRBD1|TRBV7-9|TRBJ1-2|-
TGTGCCAGCAGCCCTGCTGGACAGGACTATGGCTACACCTTC
CASSPAGQDYGYTF
>17|-|TRBV24-1|TRBJ2-1|once
TGTGCCACCAGTGATTTGCCTGGGGCAGCTTTGATCAATGAGCAGTTCTTC
CATSDLPGAALINEQFF
>17|TRBD1|TRBV7-2|TRBJ1-3|-
TGTGCCAGCAGCTTAGTGGGGGGACAGGGGAGTGGAAACACCATATATTTT
CASSLVGGQGSGNTIYF
>14|-|TRBV5-1|TRBJ2-3|-
TGCGCCAGCAGCTTGGCAACTAGCACAGATACGCAGTATTTT
CASSLATSTDTQYF
>16|TRBD1|TRBV24-1|TRBJ2-3|-
TGTGCCACCAGTGAACGGACAGGGGGATCCACAGATACGCAGTATTTT
CATSERTGGSTDTQYF
>16|TRBD1|TRBV7-2|TRBJ1-2|-
TGTGCCAGCAGCGGAAGAACAGGGGGCGATAACTATGGCTACACCTTC
CASSGRTGGDNYGYTF
>12|-|TRBV12-3/TRBV12-4|TRBJ1-2|-
TGTGCCAGCAGTTTGATAGCCTATGGCTACACCTTC
CASSLIAYGYTF
>14|TRBD2|TRBV15|TRBJ2-7|-
TGTGCCACCAGCAGAGTTAGCGGGAACTACGAGCAGTACTTC
CATSRVSGNYEQYF
>15|TRBD2|TRBV5-1|TRBJ2-1|-
TGCGCCAGCAGCTTGCCCCTAGCGGGAGGTCTTGAGCAGTTCTTC
CASSLPLAGGLEQFF
>14|-|TRBV20-1|TRBJ1-1|-
TGCAGTGCTAGTTGGGGCGTAGGGGCCACTGAAGCTTTCTTT
CSASWGVGATEAFF
>12|-|TRBV29-1|TRBJ1-1|-
TGCAGCGTTGCCTCGGTGAACACTGAAGCTTTCTTT
CSVASVNTEAFF
>13|TRBD1|TRBV10-3|TRBJ1-2|-
TGTGCCATCAAGGCAGGGGGGAACTATGGCTACACCTTC
CAIKAGGNYGYTF
>14|TRBD1|TRBV10-3|TRBJ1-1|-
TGTGCAGCGAGGACAGGAAGTTTGAACACTGAAGCTTTCTTT
CAARTGSLNTEAFF
>16|TRBD2|TRBV5-4|TRBJ2-7|-
TGTGCCAGCAGCCCATCCGGGACTAGCGTCTCCACCGAGCAGTACTTC
CASSPSGTSVSTEQYF
>16|-|TRBV18|TRBJ2-7|-
TGTGCCAGCTCACCAATTCTGACAGGCCGCTCCTACGAGCAGTACTTC
CASSPILTGRSYEQYF
>13|TRBD1|TRBV12-3/TRBV12-4|TRBJ2-7|-
TGTGCCAGCAGTTTTGGGGACAGCTACGAGCAGTACTTC
CASSFGDSYEQYF
>13|-|TRBV5-5|TRBJ2-1|-
TGTGCCAGCAGCTTGTATTCCGGGGATGAGCAGTTCTTC
CASSLYSGDEQFF
>12|TRBD1|TRBV10-2|TRBJ1-1|few
TGCGCCAGCAGTTACAGGGGTACTGAAGCTTTCTTT
CASSYRGTEAFF